These 32 T cell receptor beta chains originate from one sample sequenced in a study of cytomegalovirus exposure and HLA in healthy donors. Repertoires were generated with immunoSEQ multiplex PCR, while TCRdb's copy carries only in-frame clones and drops some. The sample includes about 180,000 clones, less than 85% seen only once; the top ten take roughly 15%. Source material: PBMCs. Source of these receptors: a man in his late teens or twenties in good health and CMV-seropositive.

This clone was detected only once. The CDR3 spells CSVYPPWASGPVGEQFF. The DNA of the CDR3 is TGCAGCGTTTACCCACCCTGGGCTAGCGGTCCCGTGGGTGAGCAGTTCTTC. The chain uses TRBV29-1 and TRBJ2-1, with TRBD2 matching 7 bases. Trimming at V came to 5 bases and at J to 9 bases, leaving 22 bases not matched to a gene. The CDR3 loop spans 17 amino acids. Germline V gene sequence: CDR1 SQVTM, CDR2 ANQGSEA.

The chain has TRBV6-1 and TRBJ2-7, with D unresolved. V lost 5 bases, J lost 4 bases, and 9 bases lay in between. Germline V gene data show CDR1 as MNHNS and CDR2 as SASEGT. The CDR3 length is 12 residues. CDR3 protein: CASSYADYEQYF. DNA of the CDR3: TGTGCCAGCAGTTATGCGGATTACGAGCAGTACTTC.

The chain links TRBV19 to TRBJ1-1; D unresolved. There are 15 residues in the CDR3. V was pared by 2 bases and J by 1 base, with 11 bases between. From germline, CDR1 is LNHDA and CDR2 SQIVND (reference sequence). DNA of the CDR3: TGTGCCAGTAGTATAAGACAACGAGCGAACACTGAAGCTTTCTTT. The encoded protein is CASSIRQRANTEAFF.

In its sample, this clone was seen once. The chain employs TRBV7-9 and TRBJ2-7; 8 positions agree with TRBD1. The J segment lost 5 bases and the V segment lost 5 bases, leaving 5 bases of the junction unmatched. The germline V gene has CDR1 SEHNR and CDR2 FQNEAQ (reference sequence). The CDR3 is 13 residues long. DNA for the CDR3: TGTGCCAGCAGCCGCGACAGGGGAAACGAGCAGTACTTC. It specifies CASSRDRGNEQYF.

This clone was recorded only once. The V call is TRBV11-3, the J call TRBJ2-2; the match to TRBD2 covers 9 bases. CDR1 is SGHNT, CDR2 YENEEA, per germline. J was trimmed by 7 bases and V by 3 bases; bases with no gene match: 3. CDR3 length: 14 residues. Written as DNA, the CDR3 is TGTGCCAGCAGCTTTAGCGGGAGCTACGGGGAGCTGTTTTTT. This sequence encodes CASSFSGSYGELFF.

This clone showed up just a few times. V and J are TRBV19 and TRBJ1-5; 8 bases line up with TRBD1. Looked up from germline, CDR1 is LNHDA and CDR2 is SQIVND (reference sequence). This CDR3 region has 16 residues. V was clipped by 6 bases and J by 7 bases; unmatched bases: 14. The CDR3 is CASSPLDRVFYQPQHF. DNA for the CDR3: TGTGCCAGTAGCCCTCTGGACAGGGTTTTTTACCAGCCCCAGCATTTT.

The chain employs TRBV28 and TRBJ2-7; 13 positions agree with TRBD2. With 6 bases clipped from V and 5 bases from J, the junction kept 7 bases outside the gene matches. There are 15 residues in the CDR3. Germline CDR1 is MDHEN and CDR2 is SYDVKM. CDR3 coding DNA: TGTGCCAGCAGCTATACTAGCGGGGGGGCCCACGAGCAGTACTTC. Translation: CASSYTSGGAHEQYF.

This clone appeared once. The chain joins TRBV2 to TRBJ1-2; D is possibly TRBD1 (5 bases). The CDR3 loop spans 13 amino acids. The germline CDR1 and CDR2 sequences are SNHLY and FYNNEI. V shed 7 bases and J shed 4 bases, with 13 bases lying between them. The CDR3 DNA follows: TGTGCCAGCACCGAGAAAGGGGTCTATGGCTACACCTTC. It translates to CASTEKGVYGYTF. Complete variable domain (other parts from reference TRBV2 and TRBJ1-2): EPEVTQTPSHQVTQMGQEVILRCVPISNHLYFYWYRQILGQKVEFLVSFYNNEISEKSEIFDDQFSVERPDGSNFTLKIRSTKLEDSAMYFCASTEKGVYGYTFGSGTRLTVV.

The chain carries TRBV5-1 and TRBJ1-3; 7 bases fit TRBD1. The germline V gene has CDR1 SGHRS and CDR2 YFSETQ. The CDR3 sequence is 14 residues long. V shed 4 bases and J 2 bases; nucleotides not matched to a gene: 3. The CDR3 DNA reads TGCGCCAGCAGCCGGGACAGCACTGGAAACACCATATATTTT. Protein product: CASSRDSTGNTIYF.

V and J are TRBV7-9 and TRBJ2-5, with 8 bases fitting TRBD2. The CDR3 totals 15 residues. Trimming at V came to 5 bases and at J to 5 bases, leaving 10 bases not matched to a gene. Germline CDR1 and CDR2: SEHNR and FQNEAQ (reference sequence). This CDR3 reads CASSPSAGAGETQYF. CDR3 DNA sequence: TGTGCCAGCAGCCCCTCAGCGGGAGCCGGGGAGACCCAGTACTTC.

V gene TRBV28 combines with J gene TRBJ1-6; 7 positions match TRBD1. The CDR3 spans 15 residues. Trimming removed 2 bases from V and 3 bases from J; junction bases left unmatched: 1. CDR1 and CDR2 from the germline V gene are MDHEN and SYDVKM. This CDR3 is CASSLDRDYNSPLHF. CDR3 in DNA: TGTGCCAGCAGTTTAGACAGGGACTATAATTCACCCCTCCACTTT.

The chain employs TRBV27 and TRBJ1-5, with a tentative D call TRBD1 (5 bases). The CDR3 runs to 15 residues. Trimming stripped 6 bases from V and 1 base from J, with 13 bases between. The V gene's germline CDR1 is MNHEY and CDR2 SMNVEV (reference sequence). CDR3 coding DNA: TGTGCCAGCAGCTCGGGGACTCTCAGCAATCAGCCCCAGCATTTT. The encoded protein is CASSSGTLSNQPQHF.

This sequence joins TRBV25-1 and TRBJ2-2; D is unresolved. V shed 4 bases and J shed 0 bases, with 6 bases lying between them. Per germline, CDR1 MGHDK and CDR2 SYGVNS. This CDR3 has 14 residues. The CDR3 nucleotides are TGTGCCAGCAGTGGGCGGCCGAACACCGGGGAGCTGTTTTTT. Protein sequence: CASSGRPNTGELFF.

V is TRBV5-1 and J is TRBJ2-5; D may be TRBD2 (5 bases). This CDR3 spans 12 amino acids. Trimming cost V 2 bases and J 5 bases, with 7 bases left between them. Germline-derived CDR1 and CDR2 are SGHRS and YFSETQ. CDR3 DNA: TGCGCCAGCAGCTTTCGAGGGGAGACCCAGTACTTC. This encodes CASSFRGETQYF.

The chain has TRBV30 and TRBJ2-1, with 11 bases lining up with TRBD2. The CDR3 runs 14 residues. CDR1 is GTSNPN and CDR2 is SVGIG in the germline V gene (reference sequence). V trimming: 2 bases; J trimming: 14 bases; junction bases outside the gene matches: 11. The CDR3 bases are TGTGCCTGGAGTAATAGCGGGAGGGCCGTAAGTAAGTTCTTC. It encodes CAWSNSGRAVSKFF.

This chain connects TRBV2 to TRBJ2-2; D possibly corresponds to TRBD2 (6 bases). Trimming left V 6 bases short and J 7 bases short, with 18 bases between. Germline assignment: CDR1 SNHLY and CDR2 FYNNEI. The CDR3 covers 15 residues. CDR3: CASSRLGGVSGELFF. CDR3 DNA sequence: TGTGCCAGCAGCCGACTGGGCGGGGTTAGCGGGGAGCTGTTTTTT.

This chain links TRBV28 with TRBJ2-5; D might be TRBD1 (7 bases). V dropped 6 bases and J dropped 3 bases, with 17 bases sitting between them. Per the germline V gene, CDR1 is MDHEN and CDR2 is SYDVKM. There are 15 residues in the CDR3. The CDR3 here is CASRTGWGAEETQYF. CDR3 sequence (DNA): TGTGCCAGCAGGACAGGGTGGGGGGCTGAAGAGACCCAGTACTTC.

The chain employs TRBV14 and TRBJ2-1, with a possible D match to TRBD1 (6 bases). CDR3 length: 13 residues. Germline CDR1 reads SGHDN; CDR2 reads FVKESK. V was trimmed by 6 bases and J by 9 bases, leaving 15 bases between them. The CDR3 reads CASSQYRESEQFF. The CDR3 region has the DNA TGTGCCAGCAGTCAGTACAGGGAGAGTGAGCAGTTCTTC.

V gene TRBV6-1 combines with J gene TRBJ1-1, with 7 bases fitting TRBD1. This CDR3 has 13 residues. The V segment lost 7 bases and the J segment 1 base; nucleotides outside the gene matches: 3. Germline lookup yields CDR1 MNHNS and CDR2 SASEGT. The CDR3: CASTQGGNTEAFF. The CDR3 nucleotides read TGTGCCAGCACCCAGGGGGGGAACACTGAAGCTTTCTTT.

CDR3 bases: TGTGCCAGCAGTCCCGGACAGAGCTCCTACGAGCAGTACTTC. Protein product: CASSPGQSSYEQYF. The gene calls are TRBV6-5 and TRBJ2-7, with D possibly being TRBD1 (6 bases). CDR1 and CDR2 (germline): MNHEY, SVGAGI. There are 14 residues in the CDR3. The germline V and J ends were trimmed by 5 bases and 0 bases, with 11 bases remaining between them.

This chain joins TRBV27 and TRBJ2-2, with TRBD1 as a possible D gene (7 bases). Trimming pared 7 bases from V and 1 base from J, leaving 13 bases between. The CDR3 is 15 residues long. Germline-derived CDR1 and CDR2 are MNHEY and SMNVEV (reference sequence). CDR3 loop: CASTQGGKNTGELFF. The CDR3 DNA reads as TGTGCCAGCACCCAGGGGGGAAAGAACACCGGGGAGCTGTTTTTT.

V usage is TRBV7-2 and J usage is TRBJ2-3; D ambiguous. The CDR3 is made up of 15 amino acids. Trimming took off 4 bases at V and 6 bases at J, with 17 bases between the two ends. Looked up from germline, CDR1 is SGHTA and CDR2 is FQGNSA. CDR3 sequence: CASSSRQRGHDTQYF. The DNA of the CDR3 is TGTGCCAGCAGCTCCCGCCAGCGAGGTCACGATACGCAGTATTTT. Looking up the rest from reference TRBV7-2 and TRBJ2-3 gives the full variable domain: GAGVSQSPSNKVTEKGKDVELRCDPISGHTALYWYRQSLGQGLEFLIYFQGNSAPDKSGLPSDRFSAERTGGSVSTLTIQRTQQEDSAVYLCASSSRQRGHDTQYFGPGTRLTVL.

The chain employs TRBV7-9 and TRBJ1-2, with TRBD1 matching over 11 bases. The V gene end was trimmed by 1 base and the J gene end by 5 bases; junction bases not matched to a gene: 6. The CDR3 has 16 amino acids. Germline loops: CDR1 SEHNR, CDR2 FQNEAQ (reference sequence). The CDR3 nucleotides are TGTGCCAGCAGCTTAGACAGGACAGGGGGCATTTATGGCTACACCTTC. This encodes CASSLDRTGGIYGYTF.

The rearrangement uses TRBV11-1 and TRBJ2-2; 10 bases map to TRBD1. The CDR3 totals 16 residues. Germline CDR1 is SGHAT and CDR2 is FQDESV (reference sequence). The V and J ends lost 0 bases and 6 bases, in that order; junction bases with no gene match: 4. The CDR3 loop reads CASSLAGTGVPGELFF. DNA of the CDR3: TGTGCCAGCAGCTTAGCCGGGACAGGGGTCCCCGGGGAGCTGTTTTTT.

This clone was counted a few times. CDR3 sequence (DNA): TGTGCCAGCTCACCAGGGGGGGGATCACCCCTCCACTTT. Its protein is CASSPGGGSPLHF. The rearrangement joins TRBV18 to TRBJ1-6; perhaps TRBD1 as D (5 bases). The CDR3 sequence is 13 residues long. Germline V gene lookup returns CDR1 KGHSH and CDR2 LQKENI. Trimming removed 2 bases from V and 10 bases from J, with 9 bases in between.

The V and J genes are TRBV2 and TRBJ1-2; tentatively, D is TRBD1 (6 bases). Germline V gene lookup returns CDR1 SNHLY and CDR2 FYNNEI. Trimming pared 8 bases from V and 6 bases from J, leaving 16 bases between. This CDR3 is built from 13 residues. The CDR3: CASLGGRLNGYTF. CDR3 coding DNA: TGTGCCAGCCTCGGGGGGCGGTTAAATGGCTACACCTTC.

V gene TRBV5-1 combines with J gene TRBJ1-2, with 7 bases matching TRBD1. V gave up 2 bases and J gave up 8 bases; unmatched junction bases: 6. Germline CDR1 SGHRS, CDR2 YFSETQ. The CDR3 is 13 residues long. DNA for the CDR3: TGCGCCAGCAGCTTCGGACAGGAGCTGGGCTACACCTTC. Translating gives CASSFGQELGYTF. Together with reference TRBV5-1 and TRBJ1-2, the CDR3 gives the full variable domain: KAGVTQTPRYLIKTRGQQVTLSCSPISGHRSVSWYQQTPGQGLQFLFEYFSETQRNKGNFPGRFSGRQFSNSRSEMNVSTLELGDSALYLCASSFGQELGYTFGSGTRLTVV.

The rearrangement joins TRBV27 to TRBJ2-1, with 7 bases fitting TRBD2. CDR1 is MNHEY and CDR2 is SMNVEV in the germline V gene (reference sequence). This CDR3 has 13 residues. The V gene end was trimmed by 5 bases and the J gene end by 9 bases; junction bases not matched to a gene: 7. The CDR3 here is CASSPLGGSEQFF. DNA for the CDR3: TGTGCCAGCAGTCCCTTGGGAGGGAGTGAGCAGTTCTTC.

This chain connects TRBV7-9 to TRBJ2-7, with D possibly being TRBD2 (5 bases). CDR1 and CDR2 from the germline V gene are SEHNR and FQNEAQ (reference sequence). This CDR3 contains 13 residues. V lost 8 bases and J 2 bases, leaving 13 bases between the germline ends. In nucleotides, the CDR3 is TGTGCCAGCCGCGCCGAGGGCCCCTACGAGCAGTACTTC. This gives the protein CASRAEGPYEQYF.

V and J are TRBV15 and TRBJ2-5; D remains ambiguous. Deletions cut 0 bases from V and 2 bases from J, with 4 bases between. The CDR3 totals 13 residues. Germline values: CDR1 LNHNV, CDR2 YYDKDF (reference sequence). CDR3 bases: TGTGCCACCAGCAGAGACAGACAAGAGACCCAGTACTTC. Encoded protein: CATSRDRQETQYF.

The V and J genes are TRBV4-1 and TRBJ2-7; TRBD2 aligns across 12 bases. Trimming at V came to 5 bases and at J to 4 bases, leaving 6 bases not matched to a gene. CDR1 and CDR2 from the germline V gene are MGHRA and YSYEKL. The CDR3 is 15 residues long. The CDR3 coding sequence is TGCGCCAGCAGCGAGGCCGGGACTAGCGGGTACGAGCAGTACTTC. Translated, it gives CASSEAGTSGYEQYF.

This rearrangement joins TRBV28 to TRBJ2-7; 7 bases map to TRBD2. This CDR3 has 13 residues. Germline CDR1 MDHEN, CDR2 SYDVKM. The junction had 8 bases not matched to a gene; V was cut back by 2 bases and J by 10 bases. In DNA form, the CDR3 reads TGTGCCAGCAGTTTAGCGGGAGCCGGCGATCAGTACTTC. Its translation: CASSLAGAGDQYF.